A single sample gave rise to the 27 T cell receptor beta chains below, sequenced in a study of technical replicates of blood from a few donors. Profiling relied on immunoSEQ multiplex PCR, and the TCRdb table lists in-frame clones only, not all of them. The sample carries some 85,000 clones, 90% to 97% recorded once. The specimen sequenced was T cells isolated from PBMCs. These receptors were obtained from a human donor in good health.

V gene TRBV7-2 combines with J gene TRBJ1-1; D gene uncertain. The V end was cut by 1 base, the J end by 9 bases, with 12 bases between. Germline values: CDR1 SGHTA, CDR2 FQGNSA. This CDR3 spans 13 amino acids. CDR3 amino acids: CASSLGLGVKAFF. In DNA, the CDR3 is TGTGCCAGCAGCTTAGGCCTCGGGGTCAAAGCTTTCTTT.

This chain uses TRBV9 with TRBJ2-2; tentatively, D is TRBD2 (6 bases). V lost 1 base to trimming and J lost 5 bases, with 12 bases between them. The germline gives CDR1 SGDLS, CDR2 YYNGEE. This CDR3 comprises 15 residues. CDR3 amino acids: CASSVLSGETGELFF. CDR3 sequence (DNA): TGTGCCAGCAGCGTACTGTCGGGAGAGACCGGGGAGCTGTTTTTT.

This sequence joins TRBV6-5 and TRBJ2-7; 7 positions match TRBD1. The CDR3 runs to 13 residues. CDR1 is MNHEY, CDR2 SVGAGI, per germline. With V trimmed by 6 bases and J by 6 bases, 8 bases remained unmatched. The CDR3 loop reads CASRGQPQTEQYF. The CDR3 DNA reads TGTGCCAGCAGGGGACAGCCGCAAACCGAGCAGTACTTC.

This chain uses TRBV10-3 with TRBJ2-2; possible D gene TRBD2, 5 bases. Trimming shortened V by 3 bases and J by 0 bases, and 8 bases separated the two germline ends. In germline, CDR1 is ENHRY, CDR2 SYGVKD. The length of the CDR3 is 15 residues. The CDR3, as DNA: TGTGCCATCAGTGAACCGGGGACGAACACCGGGGAGCTGTTTTTT. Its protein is CAISEPGTNTGELFF.

CDR3 in amino acids: CASSSAGTGLAKNIQYF. CDR3 bases: TGCGCCAGCAGCTCTGCCGGGACAGGGCTAGCCAAAAACATTCAGTACTTC. V is TRBV5-1 and J is TRBJ2-4; 9 bases are a match to TRBD1. Germline lookup yields CDR1 SGHRS and CDR2 YFSETQ. The CDR3 totals 17 residues. V was clipped by 3 bases and J by 0 bases; unmatched bases: 7.

CDR3 sequence (DNA): TGTGCCAGCAGCGCAGGGATTTCCTACGAGCAGTACTTC. It is translated as CASSAGISYEQYF. The chain couples TRBV7-2 to TRBJ2-7, with a possible D match to TRBD1 (5 bases). CDR3 length equals 13 residues. The V and J ends lost 5 bases and 1 base respectively, with 9 bases between them. Germline assignment: CDR1 SGHTA and CDR2 FQGNSA. The full variable domain, its missing parts supplied by reference TRBV7-2 and TRBJ2-7, is GAGVSQSPSNKVTEKGKDVELRCDPISGHTALYWYRQSLGQGLEFLIYFQGNSAPDKSGLPSDRFSAERTGGSVSTLTIQRTQQEDSAVYLCASSAGISYEQYFGPGTRLTVT.

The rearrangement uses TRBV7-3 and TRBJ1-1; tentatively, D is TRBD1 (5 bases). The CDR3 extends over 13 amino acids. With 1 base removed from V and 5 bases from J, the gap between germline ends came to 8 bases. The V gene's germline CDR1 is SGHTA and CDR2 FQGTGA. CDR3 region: CASSLNRGTEAFF. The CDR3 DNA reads TGTGCCAGCAGCTTAAATAGGGGAACTGAAGCTTTCTTT.

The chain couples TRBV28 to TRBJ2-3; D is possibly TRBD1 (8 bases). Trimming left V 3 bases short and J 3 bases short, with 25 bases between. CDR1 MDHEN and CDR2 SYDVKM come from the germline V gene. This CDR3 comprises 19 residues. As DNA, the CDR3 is TGTGCCAGCAGTTTTTCCAGGGGGCTGCGGGAGCGTTTTACAGATACGCAGTATTTT. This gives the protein CASSFSRGLRERFTDTQYF.

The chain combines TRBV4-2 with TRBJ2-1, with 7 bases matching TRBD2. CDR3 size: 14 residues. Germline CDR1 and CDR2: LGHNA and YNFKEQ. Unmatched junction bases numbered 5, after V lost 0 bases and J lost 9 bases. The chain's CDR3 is CASSQEGAGAEQFF. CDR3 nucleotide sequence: TGTGCCAGCAGCCAAGAAGGTGCGGGAGCTGAGCAGTTCTTC.

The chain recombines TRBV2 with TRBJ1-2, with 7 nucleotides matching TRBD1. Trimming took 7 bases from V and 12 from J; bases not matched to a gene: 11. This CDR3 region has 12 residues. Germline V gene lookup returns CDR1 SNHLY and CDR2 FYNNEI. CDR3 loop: CASTETGTENTF. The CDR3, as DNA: TGTGCCAGCACGGAGACCGGGACAGAAAACACCTTC.

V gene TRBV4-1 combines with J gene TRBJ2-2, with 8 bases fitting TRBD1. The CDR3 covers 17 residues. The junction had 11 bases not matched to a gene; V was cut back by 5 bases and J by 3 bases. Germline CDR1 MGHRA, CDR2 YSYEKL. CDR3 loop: CASSGLDRAPHTGELFF. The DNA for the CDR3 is TGCGCCAGCAGCGGATTGGACAGGGCTCCGCACACCGGGGAGCTGTTTTTT.

The CDR3 DNA follows: TGTGCCTGGGACGGGACTAAAGATTCCTACGAGCAGTACTTC. Its protein is CAWDGTKDSYEQYF. The V and J genes are TRBV30 and TRBJ2-7, with TRBD2 identical over 7 bases. V was pared by 5 bases and J by 1 base, with 8 bases of the junction left unmatched. The CDR3 runs to 14 residues. Per the germline V gene, CDR1 is GTSNPN and CDR2 is SVGIG (reference sequence).

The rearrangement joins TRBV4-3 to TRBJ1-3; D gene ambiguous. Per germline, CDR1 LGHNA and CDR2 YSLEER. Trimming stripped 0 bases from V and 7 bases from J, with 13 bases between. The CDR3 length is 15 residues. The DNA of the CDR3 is TGCGCCAGCAGCCAAGATTTGGGCTGGATGAACACCATATATTTT. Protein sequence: CASSQDLGWMNTIYF.

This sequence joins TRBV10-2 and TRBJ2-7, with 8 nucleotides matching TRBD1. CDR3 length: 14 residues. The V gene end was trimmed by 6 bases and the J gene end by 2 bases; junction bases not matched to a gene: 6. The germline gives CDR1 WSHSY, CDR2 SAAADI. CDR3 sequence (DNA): TGCGCCAGCAGCTTCGGACAGGGAACCTACGAGCAGTACTTC. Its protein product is CASSFGQGTYEQYF.

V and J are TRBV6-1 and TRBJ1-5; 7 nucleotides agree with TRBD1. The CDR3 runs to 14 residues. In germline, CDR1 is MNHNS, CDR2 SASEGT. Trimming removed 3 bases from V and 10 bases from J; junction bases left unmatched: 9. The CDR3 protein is CASSDGTVREPQHF. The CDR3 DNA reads TGTGCCAGCAGTGATGGGACAGTCAGAGAACCCCAGCATTTT.

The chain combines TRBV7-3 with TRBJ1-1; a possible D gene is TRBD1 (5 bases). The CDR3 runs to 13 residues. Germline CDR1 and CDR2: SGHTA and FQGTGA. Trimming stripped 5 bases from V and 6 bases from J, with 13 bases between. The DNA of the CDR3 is TGTGCCAGCAGCATAGGGGCAAGAGCTGAAGCTTTCTTT. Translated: CASSIGARAEAFF.

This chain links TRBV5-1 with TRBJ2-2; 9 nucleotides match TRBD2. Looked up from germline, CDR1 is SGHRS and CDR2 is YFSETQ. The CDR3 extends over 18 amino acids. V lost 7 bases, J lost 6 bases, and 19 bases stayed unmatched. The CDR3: CASCSTSGFSSVAGELFF. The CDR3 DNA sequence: TGCGCCAGCTGCTCCACTAGCGGGTTTTCGAGCGTGGCCGGGGAGCTGTTTTTT.

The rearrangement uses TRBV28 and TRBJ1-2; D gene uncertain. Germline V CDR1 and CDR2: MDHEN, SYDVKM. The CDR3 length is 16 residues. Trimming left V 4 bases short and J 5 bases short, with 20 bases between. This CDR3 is CASSSPQLESFYGYTF. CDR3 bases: TGTGCCAGCAGTTCGCCACAGCTTGAATCCTTTTATGGCTACACCTTC.

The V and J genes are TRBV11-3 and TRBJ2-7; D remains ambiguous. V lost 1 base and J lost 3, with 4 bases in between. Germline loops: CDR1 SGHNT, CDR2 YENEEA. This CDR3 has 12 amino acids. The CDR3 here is CASSLVSYEQYF. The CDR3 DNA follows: TGTGCCAGCAGCTTAGTCAGCTACGAGCAGTACTTC. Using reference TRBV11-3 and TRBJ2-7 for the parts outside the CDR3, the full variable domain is EAGVVQSPRYKIIEKKQPVAFWCNPISGHNTLYWYLQNLGQGPELLIRYENEEAVDDSQLPKDRFSAERLKGVDSTLKIQPAELGDSAVYLCASSLVSYEQYFGPGTRLTVT.

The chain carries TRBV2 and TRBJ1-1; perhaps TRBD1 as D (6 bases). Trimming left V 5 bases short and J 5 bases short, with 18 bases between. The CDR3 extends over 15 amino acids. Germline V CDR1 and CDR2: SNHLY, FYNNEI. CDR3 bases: TGTGCCAGCAGTCACCCTACGGACAGACGGACTGAAGCTTTCTTT. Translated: CASSHPTDRRTEAFF.

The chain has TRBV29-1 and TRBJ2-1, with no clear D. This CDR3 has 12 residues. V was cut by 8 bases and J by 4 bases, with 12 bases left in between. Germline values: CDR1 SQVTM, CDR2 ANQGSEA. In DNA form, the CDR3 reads TGCAGCTCCCGAGCCGATTACAATGAGCAGTTCTTC. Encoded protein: CSSRADYNEQFF.

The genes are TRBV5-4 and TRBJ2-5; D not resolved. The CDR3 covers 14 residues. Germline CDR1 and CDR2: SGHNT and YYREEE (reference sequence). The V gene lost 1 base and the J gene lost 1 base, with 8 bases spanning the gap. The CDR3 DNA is TGTGCCAGCAGCTTGCCCGCCAGCCAAGAGACCCAGTACTTC. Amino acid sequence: CASSLPASQETQYF.

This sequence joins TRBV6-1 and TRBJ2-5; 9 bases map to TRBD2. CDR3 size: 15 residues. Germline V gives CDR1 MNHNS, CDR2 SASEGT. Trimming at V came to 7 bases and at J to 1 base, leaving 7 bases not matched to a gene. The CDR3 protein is CASMGLALIQETQYF. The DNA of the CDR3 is TGTGCCAGCATGGGACTAGCTCTAATCCAAGAGACCCAGTACTTC.

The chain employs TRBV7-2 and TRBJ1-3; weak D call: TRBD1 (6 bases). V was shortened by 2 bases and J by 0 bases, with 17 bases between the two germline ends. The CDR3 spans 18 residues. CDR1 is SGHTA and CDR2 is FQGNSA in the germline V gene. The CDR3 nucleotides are TGTGCCAGCAGCTTAAGGCTAGGGCAAGGGGGCTCTGGAAACACCATATATTTT. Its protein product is CASSLRLGQGGSGNTIYF.

CDR3 nucleotides: TGCGCCAGCAGCCAAGAAGCTGTCTTGGGACAGGGGAACGAGCAGTACTTC. Protein product: CASSQEAVLGQGNEQYF. The V and J genes are TRBV4-3 and TRBJ2-7, with 10 bases that match TRBD1. V shed 0 bases, J shed 5 bases, and the junction held 10 bases outside the gene matches. Germline CDR1 LGHNA, CDR2 YSLEER. The CDR3 is 17 residues long.

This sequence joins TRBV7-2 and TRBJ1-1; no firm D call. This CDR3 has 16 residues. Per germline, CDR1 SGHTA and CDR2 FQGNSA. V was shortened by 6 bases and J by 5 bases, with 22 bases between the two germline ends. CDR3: CASRVGSRNEGTEAFF. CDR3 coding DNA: TGTGCCAGCAGGGTCGGCTCTCGGAACGAGGGAACTGAAGCTTTCTTT.

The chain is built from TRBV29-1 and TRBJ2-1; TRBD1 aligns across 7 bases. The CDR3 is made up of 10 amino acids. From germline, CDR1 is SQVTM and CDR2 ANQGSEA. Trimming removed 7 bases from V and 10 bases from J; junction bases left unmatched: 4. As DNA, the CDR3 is TGCAGCGGCCTGGGACAGGAGCAGTTCTTC. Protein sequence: CSGLGQEQFF.